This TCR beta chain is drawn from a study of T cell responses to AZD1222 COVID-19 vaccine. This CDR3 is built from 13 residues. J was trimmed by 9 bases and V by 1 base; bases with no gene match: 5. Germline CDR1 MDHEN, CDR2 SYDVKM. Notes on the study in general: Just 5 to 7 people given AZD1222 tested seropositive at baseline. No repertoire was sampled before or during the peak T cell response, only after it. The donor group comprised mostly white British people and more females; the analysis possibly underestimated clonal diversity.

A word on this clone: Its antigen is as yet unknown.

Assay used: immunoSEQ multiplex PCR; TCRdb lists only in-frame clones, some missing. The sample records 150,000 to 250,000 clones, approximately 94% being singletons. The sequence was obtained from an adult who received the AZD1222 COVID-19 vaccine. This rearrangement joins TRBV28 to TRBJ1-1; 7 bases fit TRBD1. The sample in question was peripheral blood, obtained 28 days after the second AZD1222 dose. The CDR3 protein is CASSLLQGRQAFF. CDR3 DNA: TGTGCCAGCAGTTTATTACAGGGGCGGCAAGCTTTCTTT.